This is a list of T cell receptor beta chains from one sample in a study of blood T cell repertoires in COVID-19. Some clones are missing from TCRdb's copy, which holds only in-frame ones; the method was immunoSEQ multiplex PCR. The repertoire consists of under 500,000 clones, with approximately 90% occurring once and the leading ten covering around 1.1%. Sequenced sample: PBMCs or T cells enriched from blood (not recorded which). The origin of the receptors is a man aged 25-45 years who had recovered from COVID-19. Both conserved end residues are part of each CDR3. The D gene is left open where the match is weak.

J | D | V | CDR3
TRBJ1-6 | TRBD1 | TRBV28 | CASSFQGAPDNSPLHF
TRBJ2-3 | - | TRBV4-2 | CASSLFGGLTDTQYF
TRBJ2-2 | - | TRBV10-2 | CASSPQGTNTGELFF
TRBJ1-2 | - | TRBV27 | CASSLSGKRGSHGYTF
TRBJ2-5 | - | TRBV10-3 | CAISSGPKGGLQETQYF
TRBJ1-2 | - | TRBV3-1/TRBV3-2 | CASSQDASGQRSYGYTF
TRBJ2-3 | TRBD2 | TRBV7-9 | CASRVSSGRTSTQYF
TRBJ1-1 | TRBD1 | TRBV7-9 | CASSNPGQGVSEAFF
TRBJ2-2 | TRBD2 | TRBV28 | CASSLLGLAGGARELFF
TRBJ2-3 | - | TRBV5-1 | CASSLGLVPDTQYF
TRBJ2-5 | TRBD2 | TRBV28 | CASRKGLQETQYF
TRBJ2-7 | TRBD1 | TRBV27 | CASSPGTGPGEQYF
TRBJ2-5 | TRBD2 | TRBV7-8 | CASSLSTTKREWETQYF
TRBJ2-1 | TRBD1 | TRBV5-4 | CASTLGQGSTNEQFF
TRBJ2-1 | - | TRBV19 | CASSIGQYNEQFF
TRBJ2-1 | TRBD2 | TRBV29-1 | CSVEIAGGLSGYNEQFF
TRBJ1-1 | TRBD1 | TRBV6-5 | CASSPDRGLNTEAFF
TRBJ1-3 | - | TRBV11-2 | CASSLAGALSGNTIYF
TRBJ1-6 | - | TRBV6-5 | CASRRDGGKPLHF
TRBJ2-2 | - | TRBV19 | CASSIRADPTGELFF
TRBJ2-1 | TRBD2 | TRBV10-1 | CASSRTSGRGNEQFF
TRBJ1-5 | - | TRBV27 | CASSLYDTQPQHF
TRBJ2-3 | - | TRBV5-6 | CASSSPGDTQYF
TRBJ2-1 | TRBD2 | TRBV29-1 | CSATSGRREQFF
TRBJ2-1 | - | TRBV29-1 | CSVVFYGKRNEQFF
TRBJ2-2 | - | TRBV24-1 | CATSDLSGFSGELFF
TRBJ2-1 | - | TRBV6-5 | CASRRYNEQFF
TRBJ2-7 | - | TRBV18 | CASSLQVSYEQYF
TRBJ2-2 | - | TRBV10-1 | CASSRIAEHTGELFF
TRBJ1-4 | - | TRBV30 | CAWSVLGGRKEKLFF
TRBJ1-4 | - | TRBV20-1 | CSGGSNEKLFF
TRBJ2-2 | - | TRBV19 | CASSIDQGGELFF
TRBJ2-2 | - | TRBV5-1 | CASSARDTTGELFF
TRBJ2-3 | TRBD2 | TRBV19 | CASSALAGVTDTQYF
TRBJ2-7 | TRBD2 | TRBV10-1 | CASRGREGTGEGQYF
TRBJ1-5 | TRBD1 | TRBV28 | CASSGLQGAGNQPQHF
TRBJ2-1 | - | TRBV7-9 | CASSLDLGEQFF
TRBJ2-7 | TRBD2 | TRBV20-1 | CSVLREYEQYF
TRBJ1-2 | TRBD1 | TRBV7-8 | CASSWDRANYGYTF
TRBJ1-2 | - | TRBV28 | CASSFMQNYGYTF
TRBJ1-1 | - | TRBV7-9 | CASSQSGGATEAFF
TRBJ2-4 | TRBD1 | TRBV28 | CASLGQGEAKNIQYF
TRBJ1-3 | TRBD1 | TRBV13 | CASSEPDQGAPGNTIYF
TRBJ2-1 | - | TRBV18 | CASSPRVGDFPYNEQFF
TRBJ2-1 | TRBD2 | TRBV5-6 | CASSQIAGGTYPYNEQFF